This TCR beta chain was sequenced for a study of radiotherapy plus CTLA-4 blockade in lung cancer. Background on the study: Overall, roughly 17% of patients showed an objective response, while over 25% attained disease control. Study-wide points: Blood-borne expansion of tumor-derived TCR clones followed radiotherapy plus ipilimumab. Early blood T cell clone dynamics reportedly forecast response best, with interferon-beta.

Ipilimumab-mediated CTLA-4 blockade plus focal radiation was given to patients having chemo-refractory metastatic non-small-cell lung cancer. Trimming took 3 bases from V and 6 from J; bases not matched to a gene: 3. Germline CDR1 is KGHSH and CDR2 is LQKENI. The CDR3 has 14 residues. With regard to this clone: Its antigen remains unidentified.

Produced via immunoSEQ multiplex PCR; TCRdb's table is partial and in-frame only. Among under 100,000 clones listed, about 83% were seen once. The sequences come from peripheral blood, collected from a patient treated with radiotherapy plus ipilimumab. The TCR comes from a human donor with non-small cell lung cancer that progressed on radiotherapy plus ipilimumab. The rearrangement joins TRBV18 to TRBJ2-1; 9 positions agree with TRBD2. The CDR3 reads CASSPAGGLNEQFF. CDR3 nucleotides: TGTGCCAGCTCACCGGCGGGAGGGCTCAATGAGCAGTTCTTC.